These 10 T cell receptor beta chains came from one sample sequenced in a study of identical twins. MiXCR, run by TCRdb on the 5' RACE reads, gives a single entry per CDR3 protein. The sample contains about 500,000 distinct CDR3 sequences, roughly 13% of which appear only once. In addition, the sample was reused for a study of yellow fever vaccine responses in identical twins.

The material sequenced was CD4+ T cells sorted from blood. Receptor source: a woman aged 18-29 years in good health.

This rearrangement joins TRBV15 to TRBJ1-3, with D possibly being TRBD1 (5 bases). The CDR3 sequence is 15 residues long. Germline V gives CDR1 LNHNV, CDR2 YYDKDF (reference sequence). V lost 5 bases and J 0 bases, leaving 11 bases between the germline ends. The CDR3 spells CATSGGGGSGNTIYF. CDR3 coding DNA: TGTGCCACCAGCGGGGGAGGAGGCTCTGGAAACACCATATATTTT.

This clonotype was seen a few times. V is TRBV6-1 and J is TRBJ2-1; 11 bases map to TRBD2. J was trimmed by 8 bases and V by 5 bases; bases with no gene match: 11. Germline V gene sequence: CDR1 MNHNS, CDR2 SASEGT. The CDR3 covers 16 residues. Here the CDR3 DNA reads TGTGCCAGCAGTCCAGGGGGACTAGCGGAAGCTGATGAGCAGTTCTTC. Translated, it gives CASSPGGLAEADEQFF.

The sample holds a few counts of this clonotype. This chain connects TRBV9 to TRBJ2-1, with 7 bases aligning to TRBD2. The CDR3 totals 16 residues. Germline V lookup: CDR1 SGDLS, CDR2 YYNGEE. V was pared by 1 base and J by 4 bases, with 8 bases of the junction left unmatched. The CDR3 protein is CASSVIGAGAYNEQFF. CDR3 coding DNA: TGTGCCAGCAGCGTAATTGGGGCGGGAGCTTACAATGAGCAGTTCTTC.

CDR3 bases: TGCGCCAGCAGCTTGGACGGGGGCAAGTTTGATTCACCCCTCCACTTT. Encoded protein: CASSLDGGKFDSPLHF. This chain joins TRBV5-1 and TRBJ1-6; a weak D match, TRBD1 (6 bases). Germline V gene data show CDR1 as SGHRS and CDR2 as YFSETQ. The CDR3 is 16 residues long. V was trimmed by 0 bases and J by 8 bases, leaving 15 bases between them.

This clonotype was observed a handful of times. The rearrangement uses TRBV18 and TRBJ2-7; the D gene could be TRBD1 or TRBD2 (6 bases each). V was pared by 3 bases and J by 2 bases, with 11 bases between. There are 14 residues in the CDR3. Germline-derived CDR1 and CDR2 are KGHSH and LQKENI. The CDR3 region is CASSPGGKPYEQYF. CDR3 in DNA: TGTGCCAGCTCACCGGGGGGCAAACCCTACGAGCAGTACTTC.

This clonotype was detected ten times or more. V gene TRBV6-1 combines with J gene TRBJ2-1; perhaps TRBD2 as D (5 bases). Trimming cost V 5 bases and J 3 bases, with 14 bases left between them. This CDR3 is 15 amino acids long. Germline V gene sequence: CDR1 MNHNS, CDR2 SASEGT. The CDR3: CASSLSAANYNEQFF. In nucleotides, the CDR3 is TGTGCCAGCAGTCTATCAGCGGCCAACTACAATGAGCAGTTCTTC.

This chain uses TRBV5-5 with TRBJ2-1, with a weak D call TRBD2 (6 bases). The V gene's germline CDR1 is SGHKS and CDR2 YYEKEE (reference sequence). V was shortened by 0 bases and J by 4 bases, with 14 bases between the two germline ends. CDR3 length: 16 residues. The CDR3 loop is CASSLGAIRGYNEQFF. The CDR3 DNA sequence: TGTGCCAGCAGCTTGGGTGCGATCCGGGGGTACAATGAGCAGTTCTTC.

This clonotype has a handful of counts. The chain has TRBV21-1 and TRBJ1-2; the table's D call, TRBD1, was not checked against the DNA. TRBV21-1 is a pseudogene segment. This CDR3 has 16 amino acids. The CDR3 is CASSISNRGWGYGYTF. The CDR3 DNA reads as TGTGCCAGCAGCATCTCCAACAGGGGATGGGGCTATGGCTACACCTTC.

There are a few counts of this clonotype. The chain recombines TRBV9 with TRBJ2-7; 10 positions agree with TRBD1. V gave up 4 bases and J gave up 6 bases; unmatched junction bases: 7. The germline V gene has CDR1 SGDLS and CDR2 YYNGEE. This CDR3 contains 14 residues. CDR3 residues: CASSSTTGGVEQYF. In nucleotides, the CDR3 is TGTGCCAGCAGCTCCACGACAGGGGGCGTCGAGCAGTACTTC.

The chain combines TRBV3-1 with TRBJ2-1; 7 bases are shared with TRBD2. The V gene's germline CDR1 is LGHDT and CDR2 YNNKEL (reference sequence). The CDR3 consists of 16 residues. The trim removed 2 bases at V and 4 bases at J, leaving 8 bases unmatched. The CDR3: CASSQRLGGGYNEQFF. The CDR3 region has the DNA TGTGCCAGCAGCCAAAGGCTTGGGGGGGGTTACAATGAGCAGTTCTTC.